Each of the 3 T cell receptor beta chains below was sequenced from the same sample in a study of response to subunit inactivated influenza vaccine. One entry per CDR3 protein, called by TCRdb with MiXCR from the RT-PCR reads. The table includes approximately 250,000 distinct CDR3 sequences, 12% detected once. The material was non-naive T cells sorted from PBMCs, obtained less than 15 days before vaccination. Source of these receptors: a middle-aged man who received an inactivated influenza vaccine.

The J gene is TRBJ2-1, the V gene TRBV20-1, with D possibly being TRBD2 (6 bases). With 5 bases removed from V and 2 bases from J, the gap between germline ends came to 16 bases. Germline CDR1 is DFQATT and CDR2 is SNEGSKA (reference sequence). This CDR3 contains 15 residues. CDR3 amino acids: CSADPGLGAYNEQFF. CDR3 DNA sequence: TGCAGTGCTGACCCGGGACTTGGGGCCTACAATGAGCAGTTCTTC.

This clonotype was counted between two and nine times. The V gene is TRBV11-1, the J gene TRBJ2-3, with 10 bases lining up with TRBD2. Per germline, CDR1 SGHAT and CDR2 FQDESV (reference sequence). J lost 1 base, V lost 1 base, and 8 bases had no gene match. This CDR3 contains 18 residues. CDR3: CASSLESWSGRGTDTQYF. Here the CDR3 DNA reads TGTGCCAGCAGCTTAGAGTCATGGAGCGGGAGGGGCACAGATACGCAGTATTTT.

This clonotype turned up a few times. Here the CDR3 reads CASSLGRGKGYQPQHF. The CDR3 DNA follows: TGTGCCAGCAGCTTAGGCCGGGGGAAGGGATATCAGCCCCAGCATTTT. This chain joins TRBV7-2 and TRBJ1-5; a possible D gene is TRBD1 (5 bases). Trimming took off 1 base at V and 5 bases at J, with 15 bases between the two ends. The germline V gene encodes CDR1 SGHTA and CDR2 FQGNSA. There are 16 residues in the CDR3.